The next 31 T cell receptor beta chains were all read from a single sample in a study of OX40 agonist ivuxolimab in advanced cancers. Produced via immunoSEQ multiplex PCR; TCRdb's table is partial and in-frame only. The data hold roughly 53,000 clones, with approximately 88% observed a single time. The material was CD4+ or CD8+ T cells sorted from blood, obtained in a trial of the OX40 agonist ivuxolimab. The receptors come from an adult with an advanced solid tumor such as melanoma, head and neck, liver or kidney cancer.

V is TRBV6-1 and J is TRBJ1-1; D call uncertain. Germline V lookup: CDR1 MNHNS, CDR2 SASEGT. CDR3 length equals 13 residues. V dropped 6 bases and J dropped 0 bases, with 8 bases sitting between them. CDR3 sequence: CASREKMNTEAFF. The CDR3 nucleotides read TGTGCCAGCAGGGAAAAGATGAACACTGAAGCTTTCTTT.

The J gene is TRBJ2-6, the V gene TRBV2; a possible D gene is TRBD1 (6 bases). Trimming pared 7 bases from V and 0 bases from J, leaving 16 bases between. CDR1 and CDR2 from the germline V gene are SNHLY and FYNNEI. This CDR3 has 17 amino acids. CDR3 region: CASKGGVWVSGANVLTF. Here the CDR3 DNA reads TGTGCCAGCAAAGGGGGTGTTTGGGTCTCTGGGGCCAACGTCCTGACTTTC.

The chain has TRBV5-1 and TRBJ2-7; 9 bases agree with TRBD1. Germline-derived CDR1 and CDR2 are SGHRS and YFSETQ. The CDR3 runs to 15 residues. J gave up 5 bases and V 0 bases, and 6 bases lay outside the gene matches. In DNA form, the CDR3 reads TGCGCCAGCAGCTTGGAGGACAGGGGAATGGACGAGCAGTACTTC. Residues: CASSLEDRGMDEQYF.

The rearrangement uses TRBV4-2 and TRBJ1-4; tentative D call: TRBD1 (5 bases). Trimming cost V 0 bases and J 0 bases, with 8 bases left between them. CDR1 and CDR2 from the germline V gene are LGHNA and YNFKEQ. The length of the CDR3 is 16 residues. The CDR3 coding sequence is TGTGCCAGCAGCCAAGATCGGGGGGCAACTAATGAAAAACTGTTTTTT. Translation: CASSQDRGATNEKLFF.

The chain combines TRBV27 with TRBJ2-7; TRBD2 might be the D (6 bases). In germline, CDR1 is MNHEY, CDR2 SMNVEV (reference sequence). The CDR3 spans 13 residues. V was trimmed by 10 bases and J by 3 bases, leaving 16 bases between them. Here the CDR3 reads CANKRVFNYEQYF. The CDR3 nucleotides are TGTGCCAATAAGCGGGTTTTCAACTACGAGCAGTACTTC.

The chain uses TRBV27 and TRBJ1-5; 9 bases align to TRBD1. The CDR3 sequence is 16 residues long. Germline V gives CDR1 MNHEY, CDR2 SMNVEV (reference sequence). The junction had 8 bases not matched to a gene; V was cut back by 4 bases and J by 4 bases. Here the CDR3 reads CASSSSGTGRNQPQHF. The CDR3 DNA is TGTGCCAGCAGTTCTAGCGGGACAGGGAGGAATCAGCCCCAGCATTTT.

J is TRBJ2-7 and V is TRBV5-1; 7 bases line up with TRBD2. Germline V gene sequence: CDR1 SGHRS, CDR2 YFSETQ. The CDR3 is made up of 13 amino acids. V gave up 6 bases and J gave up 7 bases; unmatched junction bases: 10. Written as DNA, the CDR3 is TGCGCCAGCAACCGGGGGGACTCGGGAGAGCAGTACTTC. Translated: CASNRGDSGEQYF.

This clone is classed as medium-sized (0.01 to 0.1%). This chain joins TRBV6-5 and TRBJ1-1; D may be TRBD1 (6 bases). Looked up from germline, CDR1 is MNHEY and CDR2 is SVGAGI. CDR3 length: 13 residues. V lost 4 bases and J 4 bases, leaving 10 bases between the germline ends. The CDR3 is CASSFQGSTEAFF. The CDR3 coding sequence is TGTGCCAGCAGTTTTCAGGGGAGCACTGAAGCTTTCTTT.

The CDR3 DNA follows: TGCGCCAGCAGCCAAGAAGGCGTCAGGGGTCCCTACAATGAGCAGTTCTTC. Its translation: CASSQEGVRGPYNEQFF. This chain uses TRBV4-1 with TRBJ2-1; tentatively, D is TRBD1 (6 bases). Germline V gene lookup returns CDR1 MGHRA and CDR2 YSYEKL. V was clipped by 0 bases and J by 2 bases, with 14 bases between them. The CDR3 contains 17 residues.

The V call is TRBV2, the J call TRBJ1-6; no reliable D call. V lost 7 bases and J lost 1, with 11 bases in between. The CDR3 loop spans 15 amino acids. Looked up from germline, CDR1 is SNHLY and CDR2 is FYNNEI. CDR3 sequence (DNA): TGTGCCAGCATTTACCGGGAGTCCTATAATTCACCCCTCCACTTT. Translation gives CASIYRESYNSPLHF.

This clone was seen just once. The chain combines TRBV6-5 with TRBJ2-4; D possibly uses TRBD1 or TRBD2 (5 bases each). CDR1 is MNHEY, CDR2 SVGAGI, per germline. The length of the CDR3 is 13 residues. The V end was cut by 5 bases, the J end by 7 bases, with 12 bases between. CDR3 nucleotide sequence: TGTGCCAGCAGTAAAAATGAGGGGAACATTCAGTACTTC. It specifies CASSKNEGNIQYF.

The genes are TRBV6-1 and TRBJ1-1, with D tentatively TRBD1 (5 bases). The length of the CDR3 is 13 residues. Trimming removed 7 bases at V and 2 bases at J, with 11 bases between. Germline loops: CDR1 MNHNS, CDR2 SASEGT. In DNA form, the CDR3 reads TGTGCCAGCACCCCGACAGCCAACACTGAAGCTTTCTTT. Translating gives CASTPTANTEAFF.

V gene TRBV11-2 combines with J gene TRBJ2-2; D is uncertain. CDR1 SGHAT and CDR2 FQNNGV come from the germline V gene. V lost 1 base and J 3 bases, leaving 3 bases between the germline ends. The CDR3 has 13 amino acids. The CDR3 DNA reads TGTGCCAGCAGCTTAGGCTACACCGGGGAGCTGTTTTTT. The encoded protein is CASSLGYTGELFF.

For the CDR3, the DNA is TGTGCCAGCAGCCCCAACAGGGGGTGGGACACCGGGGAGCTGTTTTTT. The encoded protein is CASSPNRGWDTGELFF. The V and J genes are TRBV11-2 and TRBJ2-2, with 8 bases identical to TRBD1. In germline, CDR1 is SGHAT, CDR2 FQNNGV. The CDR3 consists of 16 residues. V dropped 5 bases and J dropped 3; count of bases not matched to a gene: 8.

The rearrangement links TRBV19 to TRBJ2-4; D is unresolved. With 7 bases removed from V and 1 base from J, the gap between germline ends came to 8 bases. CDR3 length: 13 residues. Germline loops: CDR1 LNHDA, CDR2 SQIVND (reference sequence). The CDR3 nucleotides read TGTGCCAGTACCTCGCTGGCCAAAAACATTCAGTACTTC. This sequence encodes CASTSLAKNIQYF.

The chain couples TRBV11-2 to TRBJ2-2; the match to TRBD2 covers 7 bases. Germline CDR1 reads SGHAT; CDR2 reads FQNNGV. With 5 bases clipped from V and 2 bases from J, the junction kept 8 bases outside the gene matches. This CDR3 has 16 residues. The CDR3 region is CASSRILAGNTGELFF. The DNA for the CDR3 is TGTGCCAGCAGCCGAATATTAGCGGGCAACACCGGGGAGCTGTTTTTT.

This rearrangement joins TRBV18 to TRBJ2-2; 9 bases agree with TRBD2. Germline V gene lookup returns CDR1 KGHSH and CDR2 LQKENI. V dropped 4 bases and J dropped 2; count of bases not matched to a gene: 2. The CDR3 is 15 amino acids. CDR3 protein: CASSRSGSNTGELFF. The CDR3 DNA sequence: TGTGCCAGCTCACGTAGCGGGAGCAACACCGGGGAGCTGTTTTTT.

V usage is TRBV6-1 and J usage is TRBJ2-3, with TRBD1 matching 9 bases. V shed 6 bases, J shed 3 bases, and the junction held 1 base outside the gene matches. There are 13 residues in the CDR3. Germline V gene sequence: CDR1 MNHNS, CDR2 SASEGT. The CDR3 nucleotides read TGTGCCAGCAGGACAGGGGGGACAGATACGCAGTATTTT. The encoded protein is CASRTGGTDTQYF.

The J gene is TRBJ1-1, the V gene TRBV11-2; D not resolved. The CDR3 extends over 13 amino acids. Germline V gene data show CDR1 as SGHAT and CDR2 as FQNNGV. Deletions cut 0 bases from V and 8 bases from J, with 10 bases between. The CDR3 region has the DNA TGTGCCAGCAGCTTAGATCTCCCCCTGGAAGCTTTCTTT. Its translation: CASSLDLPLEAFF.

The rearrangement links TRBV30 to TRBJ1-1, with 7 bases aligning to TRBD1. This CDR3 has 13 amino acids. V was pared by 1 base and J by 6 bases, with 5 bases of the junction left unmatched. Per germline, CDR1 GTSNPN and CDR2 SVGIG (reference sequence). In DNA, the CDR3 is TGTGCCTGGAGTGGTGGGACAGCGGCTGAAGCTTTCTTT. Encoded protein: CAWSGGTAAEAFF.

The V call is TRBV30, the J call TRBJ1-2, with D unclear. This CDR3 has 13 residues. The germline gives CDR1 GTSNPN, CDR2 SVGIG (reference sequence). The V gene lost 5 bases and the J gene lost 1 base, with 11 bases spanning the gap. CDR3 amino acids: CAWCPTLNYGYTF. CDR3 in DNA: TGTGCCTGGTGCCCGACCCTTAACTATGGCTACACCTTC.

This chain joins TRBV9 and TRBJ2-1, with 9 bases aligning to TRBD2. The V and J ends lost 0 bases and 7 bases, in that order; junction bases with no gene match: 5. The CDR3 spans 15 residues. Germline CDR1 SGDLS, CDR2 YYNGEE. The CDR3 sequence: CASSVVSSGINEQFF. The CDR3 region has the DNA TGTGCCAGCAGCGTAGTTTCTAGCGGGATTAATGAGCAGTTCTTC.

This sequence joins TRBV28 and TRBJ1-5; 7 bases align to TRBD1. The CDR3 extends over 14 amino acids. V shed 6 bases and J 6 bases; nucleotides not matched to a gene: 8. The germline V gene encodes CDR1 MDHEN and CDR2 SYDVKM. The CDR3 region is CASSPFGQAQPQHF. The CDR3 nucleotides are TGTGCCAGCAGCCCATTTGGACAGGCTCAGCCCCAGCATTTT.

The chain has TRBV10-3 and TRBJ1-2; 7 bases align to TRBD1. Germline values: CDR1 ENHRY, CDR2 SYGVKD. The CDR3 is 15 residues long. Trimming took 0 bases from V and 2 from J; bases not matched to a gene: 3. The CDR3 DNA is TGTGCCATCAGTGAGTCCGGCAGGGGGAACTATGGCTACACCTTC. As protein: CAISESGRGNYGYTF.

This clone came up a few times. V gene TRBV10-3 combines with J gene TRBJ1-2; no reliable D call. V was cut by 0 bases and J by 4 bases, with 3 bases left in between. Germline V gene sequence: CDR1 ENHRY, CDR2 SYGVKD. The CDR3 extends over 12 amino acids. The CDR3 DNA is TGTGCCATCAGTGAGTCGCTCTATGGCTACACCTTC. The encoded protein is CAISESLYGYTF.

The gene calls are TRBV5-1 and TRBJ2-7; D may be TRBD2 (5 bases). The CDR3 contains 14 residues. Deletions cut 6 bases from V and 1 base from J, with 14 bases between. Germline loops: CDR1 SGHRS, CDR2 YFSETQ. In DNA form, the CDR3 reads TGCGCCAGCAAGCTGGGTCCGGGATCCTACGAGCAGTACTTC. Its translation: CASKLGPGSYEQYF.

With respect to this clone: Other DNA sequences from this sample encode an identical CDR3 as well. The rearrangement joins TRBV4-1 to TRBJ2-3; tentative D call: TRBD2 (6 bases). The germline gives CDR1 MGHRA, CDR2 YSYEKL. The CDR3 spans 14 residues. Trimming took 1 base from V and 2 from J, leaving 7 bases between them. CDR3 bases: TGCGCCAGCAGCCAAGGGAGGGCCACAGATACGCAGTATTTT. Amino acid sequence: CASSQGRATDTQYF.

This clone was observed a few times. V and J are TRBV6-5 and TRBJ1-1; D remains ambiguous. This CDR3 region has 10 residues. Germline-derived CDR1 and CDR2 are MNHEY and SVGAGI. The V and J ends lost 2 bases and 9 bases respectively, with 4 bases between them. CDR3 nucleotides: TGTGCCAGCAGTTACAAAAAAGCTTTCTTT. Residues: CASSYKKAFF.

V and J are TRBV5-4 and TRBJ1-2; 8 nucleotides match TRBD1. This CDR3 has 14 residues. J lost 6 bases, V lost 0 bases, and 4 bases had no gene match. Germline CDR1 and CDR2: SGHNT and YYREEE (reference sequence). As DNA, the CDR3 is TGTGCCAGCAGCTTGGGGACAGGGCTGCATGGCTACACCTTC. Its translation is CASSLGTGLHGYTF.

This clone is judged medium-sized. The chain recombines TRBV18 with TRBJ2-1, with 7 bases identical to TRBD1. CDR3 size: 15 residues. CDR1 is KGHSH, CDR2 LQKENI, per germline. Germline trimming cut 2 bases from V and 1 base from J; bases unmatched to any gene: 2. The CDR3 is CASSPGTVSYNEQFF. CDR3 in DNA: TGTGCCAGCTCACCAGGGACAGTTTCCTACAATGAGCAGTTCTTC.

J is TRBJ2-3 and V is TRBV11-2, with TRBD1 matching 7 bases. The germline V gene encodes CDR1 SGHAT and CDR2 FQNNGV. Trimming cost V 2 bases and J 4 bases; bases outside gene matches: 6. The CDR3 is made up of 15 amino acids. This chain's CDR3 is CASSLRQGRADTQYF. DNA for the CDR3: TGTGCCAGCAGCTTAAGACAGGGTAGAGCAGATACGCAGTATTTT.